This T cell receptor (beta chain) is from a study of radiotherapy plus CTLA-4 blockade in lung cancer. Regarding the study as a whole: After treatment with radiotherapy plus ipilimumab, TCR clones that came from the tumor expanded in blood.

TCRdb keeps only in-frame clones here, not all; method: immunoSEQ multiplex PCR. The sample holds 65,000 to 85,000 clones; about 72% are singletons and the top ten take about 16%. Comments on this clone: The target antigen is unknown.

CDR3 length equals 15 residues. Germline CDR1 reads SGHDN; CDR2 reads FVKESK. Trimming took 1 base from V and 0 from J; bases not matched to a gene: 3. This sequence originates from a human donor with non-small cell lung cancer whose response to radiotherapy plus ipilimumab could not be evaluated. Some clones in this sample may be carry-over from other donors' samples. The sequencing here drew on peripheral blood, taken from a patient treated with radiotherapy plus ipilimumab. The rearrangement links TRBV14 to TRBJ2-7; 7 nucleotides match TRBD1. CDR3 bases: TGTGCCAGCAGCCAAGCGACAGGGCCCTCCTACGAGCAGTACTTC. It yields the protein CASSQATGPSYEQYF.